This T cell receptor beta chain emerged from a study of T-cell reconstitution after alpha-beta-depleted transplantation in children. In this sample, this clonotype turned up many times. Its antigen is not identified. Unique molecular identifiers were incorporated when the TCRbeta library was constructed. One entry per CDR3 protein, called by TCRdb with MiXCR from the PCR reads. Of under 250,000 distinct CDR3 sequences detected, about 7% appear once; the ten largest clones hold 5% to 6.5%. Study outcomes and limitations: One year after transplant, T-cell counts and diversity came mostly from newly produced T cells. Where alpha-beta T cells came from about two months after transplant was reportedly several hundred expanded graft clones. The study traced high day-60 TCRbeta diversity in some patients to surviving recipient T cells and thymic progenitors.

The receptor comes from a boy aged 2-15 years with acute lymphoblastic leukemia, due to receive a stem cell transplant. The sequenced sample was PBMCs, obtained before TCRalphabeta/CD19-depleted stem cell transplant.

The CDR3 protein is CASSSGETKRTEAFF. The CDR3 region has the DNA TGCGCCAGCAGCTCGGGAGAGACGAAGAGGACTGAAGCTTTCTTT. This chain joins TRBV5-1 and TRBJ1-1; D gene uncertain. V lost 3 bases and J lost 5, with 17 bases in between. The CDR3 covers 15 residues. Germline V lookup: CDR1 SGHRS, CDR2 YFSETQ. Based on the CDR3 plus reference TRBV5-1 and TRBJ1-1, the full variable domain is KAGVTQTPRYLIKTRGQQVTLSCSPISGHRSVSWYQQTPGQGLQFLFEYFSETQRNKGNFPGRFSGRQFSNSRSEMNVSTLELGDSALYLCASSSGETKRTEAFFGQGTRLTVV.